One sample yielded the 32 T cell receptor beta chains listed below, sequenced in a study of blood T cell repertoires in COVID-19. Data came from immunoSEQ multiplex PCR; TCRdb stores just in-frame clones and leaves some out. The table shows 250,000 to 300,000 clones, with approximately 90% occurring only once. The sequencing sample was made of peripheral blood. These receptors originate from a woman younger than 45 with COVID-19, enrolled during active disease.

This clone showed up just once. The chain couples TRBV4-1 to TRBJ2-1, with 8 positions matching TRBD2. Germline assignment: CDR1 MGHRA and CDR2 YSYEKL. The ends lost 4 bases at V and 5 bases at J; junction bases unmatched: 1. The CDR3 has 13 amino acids. The CDR3 DNA reads TGCGCCAGCAGCCGACTAGCGAACAATGAGCAGTTCTTC. Its translation is CASSRLANNEQFF.

The chain combines TRBV5-1 with TRBJ1-1; D perhaps matches TRBD1 (6 bases). The V gene lost 3 bases and the J gene lost 5 bases, with 14 bases spanning the gap. The germline CDR1 and CDR2 sequences are SGHRS and YFSETQ. This CDR3 is built from 14 residues. CDR3: CASSSSAGATEAFF. The CDR3 DNA reads as TGCGCCAGCAGCTCTTCTGCAGGGGCGACTGAAGCTTTCTTT.

The gene calls are TRBV5-1 and TRBJ1-1; 9 bases are a match to TRBD1. CDR1 SGHRS and CDR2 YFSETQ come from the germline V gene. The CDR3 covers 14 residues. Germline trimming cut 0 bases from V and 11 bases from J; bases unmatched to any gene: 8. The CDR3 protein is CASSLDTGGIAAFF. CDR3 nucleotides: TGCGCCAGCAGCTTGGATACAGGGGGCATTGCGGCTTTCTTT.

The chain carries TRBV5-1 and TRBJ2-2; D is unclear. This CDR3 is built from 13 residues. V was trimmed by 0 bases and J by 4 bases, leaving 4 bases between them. The germline V gene has CDR1 SGHRS and CDR2 YFSETQ. The CDR3 loop reads CASSLDSTGELFF. The CDR3 nucleotides read TGCGCCAGCAGCTTGGACAGCACCGGGGAGCTGTTTTTT.

This rearrangement joins TRBV11-3 to TRBJ2-3, with 10 bases fitting TRBD1. The CDR3 is 16 residues long. Per the germline V gene, CDR1 is SGHNT and CDR2 is YENEEA. The V and J ends lost 4 bases and 4 bases, in that order; junction bases with no gene match: 8. The CDR3, as DNA: TGTGCCAGCAGCTCACTAGGGACAGGGGATGCAGATACGCAGTATTTT. Its translation is CASSSLGTGDADTQYF. Drawing the rest from reference TRBV11-3 and TRBJ2-3, the complete variable domain is EAGVVQSPRYKIIEKKQPVAFWCNPISGHNTLYWYLQNLGQGPELLIRYENEEAVDDSQLPKDRFSAERLKGVDSTLKIQPAELGDSAVYLCASSSLGTGDADTQYFGPGTRLTVL.

The rearrangement uses TRBV27 and TRBJ1-3, with D perhaps matching TRBD1 (5 bases). The V end was cut by 4 bases, the J end by 4 bases, with 8 bases between. The CDR3 sequence is 13 residues long. Germline V gene sequence: CDR1 MNHEY, CDR2 SMNVEV (reference sequence). CDR3 region: CASSSHRGNTIYF. As DNA, the CDR3 is TGTGCCAGCAGTTCACACAGGGGAAACACCATATATTTT.

This clone was seen a few times. The chain employs TRBV2 and TRBJ2-7; 7 bases match TRBD1. CDR3 length: 15 amino acids. From germline, CDR1 is SNHLY and CDR2 FYNNEI. The J segment lost 3 bases and the V segment lost 4 bases, leaving 9 bases of the junction unmatched. The CDR3 is CASSGLVTGFYEQYF. The CDR3 nucleotides read TGTGCCAGCAGTGGTCTGGTGACAGGGTTCTACGAGCAGTACTTC.

V usage is TRBV9 and J usage is TRBJ2-3; 10 bases fit TRBD2. The CDR3 contains 17 residues. Trimming removed 3 bases from V and 6 bases from J; junction bases left unmatched: 13. Germline CDR1 and CDR2: SGDLS and YYNGEE. CDR3 loop: CASSARTSGQRRDTQYF. CDR3 coding DNA: TGTGCCAGCAGCGCGAGGACTAGCGGCCAGCGGAGGGATACGCAGTATTTT. The full variable domain, with the rest looked up from reference TRBV9 and TRBJ2-3, is DSGVTQTPKHLITATGQRVTLRCSPRSGDLSVYWYQQSLDQGLQFLIQYYNGEERAKGNILERFSAQQFPDLHSELNLSSLELGDSALYFCASSARTSGQRRDTQYFGPGTRLTVL.

V is TRBV21-1 and J is TRBJ2-2; the D call TRBD2 from the table was never checked on the DNA. TRBV21-1 is a documented pseudogene. The CDR3 totals 13 residues. CDR3 region: CASIAINTGELFF. CDR3 sequence (DNA): TGTGCCAGCATCGCTATTAACACCGGGGAGCTGTTTTTT.

The chain carries TRBV19 and TRBJ2-1, with TRBD2 matching over 8 bases. CDR1 is LNHDA, CDR2 SQIVND, per germline (reference sequence). J gave up 6 bases and V 7 bases, and 8 bases lay outside the gene matches. The CDR3 is 14 amino acids. This CDR3 is CASTWVAGTNEQFF. DNA for the CDR3: TGTGCCAGTACGTGGGTAGCGGGAACCAATGAGCAGTTCTTC.

CDR3 in amino acids: CASSQGVSGNTIYF. The CDR3 DNA is TGTGCCAGTAGTCAGGGGGTCTCTGGAAACACCATATATTTT. This sequence joins TRBV19 and TRBJ1-3; 7 bases line up with TRBD1. V shed 5 bases, J shed 0 bases, and the junction held 1 base outside the gene matches. The V gene's germline CDR1 is LNHDA and CDR2 SQIVND (reference sequence). The CDR3 consists of 14 residues. The whole variable domain, filled in from reference TRBV19 and TRBJ1-3, reads DGGITQSPKYLFRKEGQNVTLSCEQNLNHDAMYWYRQDPGQGLRLIYYSQIVNDFQKGDIAEGYSVSREKKESFPLTVTSAQKNPTAFYLCASSQGVSGNTIYFGEGSWLTVV.

V gene TRBV10-2 combines with J gene TRBJ2-3; 8 bases align to TRBD2. J was trimmed by 4 bases and V by 3 bases; bases with no gene match: 6. This CDR3 is 15 amino acids long. Germline V CDR1 and CDR2: WSHSY, SAAADI. CDR3 nucleotides: TGCGCCAGCAGTGATTGGGGGACTAGTGCAGATACGCAGTATTTT. Translating it yields CASSDWGTSADTQYF.

J is TRBJ1-2 and V is TRBV28, with 7 bases aligning to TRBD1. The ends lost 1 base at V and 3 bases at J; junction bases unmatched: 8. The CDR3 loop spans 16 amino acids. Germline V lookup: CDR1 MDHEN, CDR2 SYDVKM. DNA for the CDR3: TGTGCCAGCAGTTTATCTCAGTCAGGGGGAGACTATGGCTACACCTTC. Protein sequence: CASSLSQSGGDYGYTF.

This clone has just a few counts. The gene calls are TRBV9 and TRBJ1-1; possible D gene TRBD1, 5 bases. Per germline, CDR1 SGDLS and CDR2 YYNGEE. The CDR3 loop spans 15 amino acids. V lost 4 bases and J 6 bases, leaving 19 bases between the germline ends. This CDR3 reads CASSSQGTFGPEAFF. In DNA form, the CDR3 reads TGTGCCAGCAGCTCCCAGGGAACCTTTGGCCCTGAAGCTTTCTTT. The full variable domain, its missing parts supplied by reference TRBV9 and TRBJ1-1, is DSGVTQTPKHLITATGQRVTLRCSPRSGDLSVYWYQQSLDQGLQFLIQYYNGEERAKGNILERFSAQQFPDLHSELNLSSLELGDSALYFCASSSQGTFGPEAFFGQGTRLTVV.

The rearrangement uses TRBV19 and TRBJ2-1; 8 bases map to TRBD2. V lost 1 base and J lost 6; bases outside the gene matches: 5. The length of the CDR3 is 15 residues. The germline CDR1 and CDR2 sequences are LNHDA and SQIVND (reference sequence). CDR3 in DNA: TGTGCCAGTAGTATAGCCAGCGGGGGTATCAATGAGCAGTTCTTC. The encoded protein is CASSIASGGINEQFF.

The CDR3 nucleotides are TGTGCCAGCAGTACCTCCGGGACAGGATTGGTAACTTTCTTT. This translates into CASSTSGTGLVTFF. The chain couples TRBV6-2 or TRBV6-3 to TRBJ1-1, with 8 bases matching TRBD1. V lost 5 bases to trimming and J lost 12 bases; unmatched junction nucleotides: 14. Germline values: CDR1 MNHEY, CDR2 SVGEGT. This CDR3 has 14 residues.

This rearrangement joins TRBV19 to TRBJ1-2, with TRBD1 identical over 7 bases. V shed 9 bases, J shed 3 bases, and the junction held 13 bases outside the gene matches. This CDR3 has 15 amino acids. Germline V CDR1 and CDR2: LNHDA, SQIVND (reference sequence). The CDR3 spells CASHHLGQVYYGYTF. In nucleotides, the CDR3 is TGTGCCAGCCACCACCTAGGACAGGTCTACTATGGCTACACCTTC.

The V call is TRBV3-1 (or the pseudogene TRBV3-2), the J call TRBJ2-2, with TRBD2 identical over 13 bases. Trimming took 4 bases from V and 5 from J; bases not matched to a gene: 7. Germline CDR1 and CDR2: LGHDT and YNNKEL (reference sequence). The CDR3 length is 17 residues. CDR3 in DNA: TGTGCCAGCAGCCCGCGGACTAGCGGGAGTGGTACCGGGGAGCTGTTTTTT. This sequence encodes CASSPRTSGSGTGELFF.

The chain uses TRBV5-1 and TRBJ2-1; 9 bases are shared with TRBD2. Unmatched junction bases numbered 8, after V lost 4 bases and J lost 3 bases. CDR3 length equals 16 residues. The germline CDR1 and CDR2 sequences are SGHRS and YFSETQ. CDR3 nucleotide sequence: TGCGCCAGCAGCCAGGTGACTAGCGGATACTACAATGAGCAGTTCTTC. It translates to CASSQVTSGYYNEQFF.

The chain's CDR3 is CASSAGYTEAFF. DNA of the CDR3: TGTGCCAGTAGTGCGGGATACACTGAAGCTTTCTTT. The V call is TRBV19, the J call TRBJ1-1, with no clear D. V was pared by 5 bases and J by 3 bases, with 7 bases between. The germline gives CDR1 LNHDA, CDR2 SQIVND (reference sequence). The CDR3 covers 12 residues.

This clone occurred once. The chain has TRBV13 and TRBJ2-7; 8 nucleotides line up with TRBD1. The length of the CDR3 is 15 residues. Germline V lookup: CDR1 PRHDT, CDR2 FYEKMQ (reference sequence). The V gene end was trimmed by 1 base and the J gene end by 3 bases; junction bases not matched to a gene: 5. For the CDR3, the DNA is TGTGCCAGCAGCTTAGCCGTGGGACAGGACTACGAGCAGTACTTC. It is translated as CASSLAVGQDYEQYF. Combining the CDR3 with reference TRBV13 and TRBJ2-7 gives the whole variable domain AAGVIQSPRHLIKEKRETATLKCYPIPRHDTVYWYQQGPGQDPQFLISFYEKMQSDKGSIPDRFSAQQFSDYHSELNMSSLELGDSALYFCASSLAVGQDYEQYFGPGTRLTVT.

The rearrangement uses TRBV2 and TRBJ2-2, with 9 bases matching TRBD2. V gave up 6 bases and J gave up 4 bases; unmatched junction bases: 6. In germline, CDR1 is SNHLY, CDR2 FYNNEI. This CDR3 contains 15 residues. Written as DNA, the CDR3 is TGTGCCAGCAGATTAGCGGGAGCGGGCACCGGGGAGCTGTTTTTT. The encoded protein is CASRLAGAGTGELFF.

Here the CDR3 reads CAISESLGQGILGYGYTF. CDR3 DNA: TGTGCCATCAGTGAGTCGCTGGGACAGGGGATTTTGGGCTATGGCTACACCTTC. J is TRBJ1-2 and V is TRBV10-3; 10 bases are a match to TRBD1. Trimming took 0 bases from V and 4 from J; bases not matched to a gene: 11. Germline CDR1 ENHRY, CDR2 SYGVKD. The CDR3 runs 18 residues.

The CDR3 protein is CASSETGGYGYTF. CDR3 coding DNA: TGTGCCAGCAGTGAGACAGGGGGCTATGGCTACACCTTC. The J gene is TRBJ1-2, the V gene TRBV27; 9 bases match TRBD1. The CDR3 has 13 amino acids. CDR1 and CDR2 (germline): MNHEY, SMNVEV (reference sequence). Trimming at V came to 5 bases and at J to 4 bases, leaving 2 bases not matched to a gene.

In DNA, the CDR3 is TGTGCCAGCAATAATTCCCCGGACAGGGTTGAGACCCAGTACTTC. Translation: CASNNSPDRVETQYF. This chain joins TRBV28 and TRBJ2-5, with 8 bases identical to TRBD1. V trimming: 7 bases; J trimming: 5 bases; junction bases outside the gene matches: 12. CDR1 is MDHEN, CDR2 SYDVKM, per germline. The CDR3 runs 15 residues.

The chain carries TRBV19 and TRBJ1-1; D possibly corresponds to TRBD1 (5 bases). V dropped 6 bases and J dropped 1 base, with 15 bases sitting between them. CDR3 length: 15 amino acids. In germline, CDR1 is LNHDA, CDR2 SQIVND (reference sequence). The CDR3 reads CASSTWGGSNTEAFF. The DNA of the CDR3 is TGTGCCAGTAGCACATGGGGGGGTTCGAACACTGAAGCTTTCTTT.

The chain links TRBV7-8 to TRBJ2-7, with 8 nucleotides matching TRBD2. The CDR3 sequence is 15 residues long. V shed 5 bases and J 2 bases; nucleotides not matched to a gene: 8. Looked up from germline, CDR1 is SGHVS and CDR2 is FQNEAQ. In DNA form, the CDR3 reads TGTGCCAGCAGCCTTGGGGCGGGAGGTCCCTACGAGCAGTACTTC. Translated: CASSLGAGGPYEQYF.

The V gene is TRBV27, the J gene TRBJ1-2; tentatively, D is TRBD1 (6 bases). Trimming stripped 0 bases from V and 8 bases from J, with 16 bases between. CDR1 is MNHEY and CDR2 is SMNVEV in the germline V gene (reference sequence). The CDR3 runs to 15 residues. In DNA form, the CDR3 reads TGTGCCAGCAGTTTATCGGCAGGGGCCCATGGGGGCTACACCTTC. Translating gives CASSLSAGAHGGYTF.

This chain connects TRBV28 to TRBJ2-5; TRBD2 matches 7 bases. Germline CDR1 is MDHEN and CDR2 is SYDVKM. The CDR3 length is 16 residues. J lost 3 bases, V lost 5 bases, and 12 bases had no gene match. CDR3 loop: CASSPLSASGEETQYF. The CDR3 nucleotides are TGTGCCAGCAGTCCTTTAAGTGCTAGCGGAGAAGAGACCCAGTACTTC.

This sequence joins TRBV3-1 (or the pseudogene TRBV3-2) and TRBJ1-2; D gene unclear. This CDR3 has 12 amino acids. V lost 2 bases, J lost 8 bases, and 9 bases lay in between. Germline-derived CDR1 and CDR2 are LGHDT and YNNKEL (reference sequence). CDR3 region: CASSQTVQGYTF. DNA for the CDR3: TGTGCCAGCAGCCAAACAGTCCAAGGCTACACCTTC.

V is TRBV6-6 and J is TRBJ1-2; D remains unclear. This CDR3 comprises 17 residues. Trimming removed 5 bases from V and 2 bases from J, with 21 bases in between. Germline V gene lookup returns CDR1 MNHNY and CDR2 SVGAGI (reference sequence). This CDR3 reads CASSPTIGGPRNYGYTF. The CDR3 DNA reads TGTGCCAGCAGTCCCACAATTGGAGGGCCCAGGAACTATGGCTACACCTTC.

The CDR3 loop is CASRGTGATYEQYF. In nucleotides, the CDR3 is TGTGCCAGCAGGGGGACAGGGGCTACGTACGAGCAGTACTTC. V usage is TRBV6-5 and J usage is TRBJ2-7; 10 bases are shared with TRBD1. The CDR3 sequence is 14 residues long. CDR1 is MNHEY and CDR2 is SVGAGI in the germline V gene. J gave up 4 bases and V 6 bases, and 6 bases lay outside the gene matches.